These 10 T cell receptor beta chains were all obtained from the same sample, sequenced in a study of cytomegalovirus exposure and HLA in healthy donors. The PCR was carried out with 60 Vbeta primers and 13 Jbeta primers. Measured with immunoSEQ multiplex PCR; TCRdb has only the in-frame clones, and not every one. The sample holds approximately 210,000 clones, about 80% seen once. The material sequenced was PBMCs. These receptors were taken from a woman in her thirties or forties in good health and CMV-seronegative.

The V gene is TRBV6-6, the J gene TRBJ1-1; D not certain. Germline V gene data show CDR1 as MNHNY and CDR2 as SVGAGI (reference sequence). This CDR3 region has 13 residues. V lost 4 bases and J 7 bases, leaving 13 bases between the germline ends. The CDR3 DNA reads as TGTGCCAGCAGTTTGGAGGCAGAGGTTGAAGCTTTCTTT. Translating gives CASSLEAEVEAFF.

The chain uses TRBV6-1 and TRBJ1-1; 7 bases are shared with TRBD1. This CDR3 is built from 16 residues. V shed 1 base and J 5 bases; nucleotides not matched to a gene: 10. Germline V gene sequence: CDR1 MNHNS, CDR2 SASEGT. The CDR3: CASSEVPGTVGTEAFF. The CDR3 DNA reads TGTGCCAGCAGTGAAGTTCCCGGGACAGTCGGGACTGAAGCTTTCTTT.

The chain carries TRBV18 and TRBJ1-4; 7 bases are a match to TRBD1. Trimming at V came to 2 bases and at J to 6 bases, leaving 0 bases not matched to a gene. Germline CDR1 KGHSH, CDR2 LQKENI. The CDR3 loop spans 13 amino acids. DNA of the CDR3: TGTGCCAGCTCACCAGGGACAGATGAAAAACTGTTTTTT. Its translation: CASSPGTDEKLFF.

The chain uses TRBV6-5 and TRBJ2-7; 10 nucleotides match TRBD1. There are 16 residues in the CDR3. The ends lost 2 bases at V and 0 bases at J; junction bases unmatched: 4. The V gene's germline CDR1 is MNHEY and CDR2 SVGAGI. DNA of the CDR3: TGTGCCAGCAGTTACCCCGGACAGGGGGACTCCTACGAGCAGTACGTC. It translates to CASSYPGQGDSYEQYV.

V is TRBV15 and J is TRBJ2-5; 12 bases match TRBD2. This CDR3 has 15 amino acids. V dropped 3 bases and J dropped 5; count of bases not matched to a gene: 4. The V gene's germline CDR1 is LNHNV and CDR2 YYDKDF (reference sequence). For the CDR3, the DNA is TGTGCCACCAGCAGGGCCCTAGCGGGAGGGGAGACCCAGTACTTC. Protein sequence: CATSRALAGGETQYF.

This clone was detected only once. The genes are TRBV6-1 and TRBJ1-5; no reliable D call. The CDR3 is 14 residues long. The germline CDR1 and CDR2 sequences are MNHNS and SASEGT. Trimming stripped 0 bases from V and 6 bases from J, with 9 bases between. The CDR3 reads CASSEARAGQPQHF. In DNA, the CDR3 is TGTGCCAGCAGTGAAGCGAGGGCAGGTCAGCCCCAGCATTTT.

The rearrangement uses TRBV7-9 and TRBJ2-7, with 10 bases identical to TRBD1. Germline V gene sequence: CDR1 SEHNR, CDR2 FQNEAQ (reference sequence). Trimming took 5 bases from V and 0 from J; bases not matched to a gene: 7. The length of the CDR3 is 16 residues. The CDR3 nucleotides read TGTGCCAGCAGCCAAACGGACAGGGGGTTCTCCTACGAGCAGTACGTC. This gives the protein CASSQTDRGFSYEQYV.

For the CDR3, the DNA is TGTGCCAGCCGGACGACAGCCAACTATGGCTACACCTTC. This encodes CASRTTANYGYTF. The gene calls are TRBV6-1 and TRBJ1-2, with D maybe TRBD1 (5 bases). V dropped 8 bases and J dropped 2 bases, with 12 bases sitting between them. The CDR3 consists of 13 residues. The germline CDR1 and CDR2 sequences are MNHNS and SASEGT.

The chain employs TRBV5-4 and TRBJ2-4; TRBD2 agrees at 8 bases. Unmatched junction bases numbered 11, after V lost 0 bases and J lost 6 bases. CDR3 length equals 17 residues. CDR1 and CDR2 from the germline V gene are SGHNT and YYREEE (reference sequence). The CDR3 spells CASSLGGGQGSGNIQYF. Written as DNA, the CDR3 is TGTGCCAGCAGCTTGGGCGGGGGGCAGGGGTCCGGAAACATTCAGTACTTC.

The rearrangement links TRBV19 to TRBJ1-3, with a weak D call TRBD1 (5 bases). CDR1 and CDR2 (germline): LNHDA, SQIVND (reference sequence). CDR3 size: 14 residues. The V end was cut by 3 bases, the J end by 8 bases, with 14 bases between. The CDR3 DNA follows: TGTGCCAGTAGTATGGGGCGGGAGTGGGACACCATATATTTT. This gives the protein CASSMGREWDTIYF.